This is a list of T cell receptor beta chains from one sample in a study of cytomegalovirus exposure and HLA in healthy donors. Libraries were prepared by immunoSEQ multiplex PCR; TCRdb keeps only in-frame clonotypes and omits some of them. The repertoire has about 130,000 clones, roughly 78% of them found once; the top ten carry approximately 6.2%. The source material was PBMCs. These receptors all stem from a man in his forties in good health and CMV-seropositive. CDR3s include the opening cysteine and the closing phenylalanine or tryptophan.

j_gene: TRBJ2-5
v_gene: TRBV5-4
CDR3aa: CASSQREREETQYF

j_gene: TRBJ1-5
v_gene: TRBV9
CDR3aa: CASSVTGGNQPQHF

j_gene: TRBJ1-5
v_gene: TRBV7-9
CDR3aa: CASSHDRSNQPQHF

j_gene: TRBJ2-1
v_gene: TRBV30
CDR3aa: CASSGLIVGTGGSYNEQFF

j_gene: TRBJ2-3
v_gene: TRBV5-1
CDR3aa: CASSSPSGRESDTQYF

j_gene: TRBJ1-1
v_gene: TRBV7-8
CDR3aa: CASSREGPPGTSFF

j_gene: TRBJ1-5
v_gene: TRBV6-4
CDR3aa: CASSVIPGGRLCQPQHF

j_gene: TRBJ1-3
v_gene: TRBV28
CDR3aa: CASSYFRARSGNTIYF

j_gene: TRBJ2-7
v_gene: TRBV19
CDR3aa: CASSIVLGSSYEQYF

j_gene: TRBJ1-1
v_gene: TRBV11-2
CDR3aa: CASSIDVGEAFF

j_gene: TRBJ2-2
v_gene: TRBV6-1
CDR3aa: CASSEVTGRNTGELFF

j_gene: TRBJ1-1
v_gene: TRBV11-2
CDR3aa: CASSLVGALGAFF

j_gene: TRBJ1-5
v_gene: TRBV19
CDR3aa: CASSIGDGLGNQPQHF

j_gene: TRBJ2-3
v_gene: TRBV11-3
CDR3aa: CASSLGTGNTDTQYF

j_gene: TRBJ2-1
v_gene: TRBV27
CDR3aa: CASGELAALYNEQFF